A single sample gave rise to the 30 T cell receptor beta chains below, sequenced in a study of blood T cells in healthy people across ages. A J-beta primer mix and a sample-barcoded 5' primer were used in a second PCR of about 7 to 12 cycles. TCRdb reanalysed the 5' RACE reads using MiXCR and keeps one entry per CDR3 protein. Here the sample spans some 710,000 distinct CDR3 sequences, 22% being singletons. Sequencing was carried out using blood. The receptors derive from a man aged 70-80 years in good health.

The table lists this clonotype with a few counts. V is TRBV6-5 and J is TRBJ1-2, with a tentative D call TRBD1 (6 bases). This CDR3 region has 13 residues. The germline V and J ends were trimmed by 2 bases and 13 bases, with 17 bases remaining between them. The germline V gene has CDR1 MNHEY and CDR2 SVGAGI. CDR3 coding DNA: TGTGCCAGCAGTTACACGCGAGAGGGGGGTACCACCTTC. The encoded protein is CASSYTREGGTTF.

This clonotype was counted between two and nine times. The chain links TRBV6-1 to TRBJ1-5, with D perhaps matching TRBD1 (6 bases). The CDR3 length is 18 residues. V was clipped by 7 bases and J by 3 bases, with 25 bases between them. Germline V lookup: CDR1 MNHNS, CDR2 SASEGT. The CDR3 nucleotides read TGTGCCAGCACCCGGCACCGGGACACTGGGGTTTTCAATCAGCCCCAGCATTTT. Its translation: CASTRHRDTGVFNQPQHF.

This chain links TRBV6-1 with TRBJ1-2; 7 bases are a match to TRBD1. The CDR3 totals 13 residues. V lost 8 bases, J lost 7 bases, and 10 bases stayed unmatched. Germline CDR1 and CDR2: MNHNS and SASEGT. The CDR3: CASRTGTSGGYTF. Here the CDR3 DNA reads TGTGCCAGCCGGACAGGAACCTCCGGTGGCTACACCTTC.

The chain couples TRBV9 to TRBJ1-2; perhaps TRBD1 as D (6 bases). CDR3 size: 14 residues. Germline CDR1 is SGDLS and CDR2 is YYNGEE. The V end lost 4 bases, the J end lost 8 bases, and 18 bases lay between the germline ends. In DNA, the CDR3 is TGTGCCAGCAGCCCAACGGACAGTCTAAGAGGCTACACCTTC. It encodes CASSPTDSLRGYTF.

Ten or more counts support this clonotype. The J gene is TRBJ2-7, the V gene TRBV12-3 or TRBV12-4; 7 bases map to TRBD1. V lost 3 bases and J lost 4; bases outside the gene matches: 9. This CDR3 is 15 amino acids long. The CDR3 loop reads CASSFAPGGAYEQYF. CDR3 in DNA: TGTGCCAGCAGTTTTGCGCCAGGGGGTGCATACGAGCAGTACTTC.

This clonotype was recorded a few times. The chain combines TRBV20-1 with TRBJ2-5; D is unclear. Germline lookup yields CDR1 DFQATT and CDR2 SNEGSKA (reference sequence). V was shortened by 5 bases and J by 3 bases, with 7 bases between the two germline ends. This CDR3 is built from 11 residues. The CDR3 loop reads CSARLKETQYF. CDR3 nucleotides: TGCAGTGCTCGACTTAAAGAGACCCAGTACTTC.

This clonotype was counted only a few times. DNA of the CDR3: TGTGCCAGCAGGACGGGACAGGGTCTCCCTGGGGCCAACGTCCTGACTTTC. This gives the protein CASRTGQGLPGANVLTF. V usage is TRBV6-2 or TRBV6-3 and J usage is TRBJ2-6; 9 bases agree with TRBD1. Germline assignment: CDR1 MNHEY and CDR2 SVGEGT. The CDR3 contains 17 residues. Unmatched junction bases numbered 8, after V lost 6 bases and J lost 2 bases.

The chain joins TRBV28 to TRBJ2-7, with D possibly matching TRBD1 (5 bases). This CDR3 is 12 amino acids long. Germline V gene sequence: CDR1 MDHEN, CDR2 SYDVKM. Trimming removed 10 bases from V and 3 bases from J, with 13 bases in between. CDR3 sequence reads: CANRLGNYEQYF. The CDR3 DNA reads TGTGCCAACAGGTTAGGGAACTACGAGCAGTACTTC.

The chain links TRBV5-4 to TRBJ2-1; TRBD2 aligns across 8 bases. The CDR3 consists of 16 residues. Germline assignment: CDR1 SGHNT and CDR2 YYREEE (reference sequence). J was trimmed by 5 bases and V by 4 bases; bases with no gene match: 11. CDR3 DNA: TGTGCCAGCAGCCAAGAACCGGGACTAGTAAACAATGAGCAGTTCTTC. This gives the protein CASSQEPGLVNNEQFF.

The chain has TRBV5-6 and TRBJ2-7, with a possible D match to TRBD1 (5 bases). V lost 1 base and J 4 bases, leaving 15 bases between the germline ends. The CDR3 covers 15 residues. Germline-derived CDR1 and CDR2 are SGHDT and YYEEEE. The CDR3 here is CASSLSDGRAYEQYF. The CDR3 DNA is TGTGCCAGCAGCTTGTCAGACGGCAGGGCGTACGAGCAGTACTTC.

The gene calls are TRBV7-2 and TRBJ1-2; D uncertain. The CDR3 contains 14 residues. Germline CDR1 reads SGHTA; CDR2 reads FQGNSA. Between the trimmed V and J ends, which lost 2 bases and 4 bases, there was a span of 11 bases. CDR3 loop: CASSLPGSGYGYTF. Here the CDR3 DNA reads TGTGCCAGCAGCTTACCTGGCAGCGGCTATGGCTACACCTTC.

This clonotype was picked up a small number of times. The genes are TRBV20-1 and TRBJ2-5; D perhaps matches TRBD1 (5 bases). Deletions cut 5 bases from V and 1 base from J, with 14 bases between. CDR3 length equals 14 residues. Germline CDR1 reads DFQATT; CDR2 reads SNEGSKA (reference sequence). The CDR3 sequence: CSAADIGLQETQYF. The CDR3 bases are TGCAGTGCTGCGGACATCGGCCTCCAAGAGACCCAGTACTTC.

This clonotype was recorded at least ten times. The J gene is TRBJ1-5, the V gene TRBV2, with D hard to call. The CDR3 is 13 residues long. The germline CDR1 and CDR2 sequences are SNHLY and FYNNEI. Trimming stripped 6 bases from V and 7 bases from J, with 13 bases between. CDR3 bases: TGTGCCAGCAGGCGCGAGCCGGACCAGCCCCAGCATTTT. Its translation is CASRREPDQPQHF.

A few counts support this clonotype. The CDR3 here is CASSSPDGEENEKLFF. DNA of the CDR3: TGTGCCAGCAGTTCCCCGGACGGTGAAGAGAATGAAAAACTGTTTTTT. J is TRBJ1-4 and V is TRBV6-6; D unresolved. Trimming stripped 4 bases from V and 5 bases from J, with 17 bases between. The germline V gene has CDR1 MNHNY and CDR2 SVGAGI (reference sequence). This CDR3 has 16 amino acids.

This clonotype turned up a few times. CDR3 sequence reads: CASSSETGSATEAFF. The CDR3 DNA follows: TGTGCCAGCAGTTCCGAAACAGGGTCGGCCACTGAAGCTTTCTTT. The chain is built from TRBV6-6 and TRBJ1-1; D is perhaps TRBD1 (6 bases). Germline CDR1 MNHNY, CDR2 SVGAGI (reference sequence). V was shortened by 4 bases and J by 4 bases, with 16 bases between the two germline ends. The CDR3 has 15 residues.

The sample holds a few counts of this clonotype. V usage is TRBV21-1 and J usage is TRBJ2-3. TRBV21-1 constitutes a pseudogene. The CDR3 extends over 14 amino acids. The CDR3 spells CASRAGFGTDTQYF. The DNA for the CDR3 is TGTGCCAGCAGAGCTGGATTTGGCACAGATACGCAGTATTTT.

This clonotype has only a few counts. The chain couples TRBV2 to TRBJ2-7, with D possibly being TRBD2 (5 bases). The V end lost 5 bases, the J end lost 3 bases, and 14 bases lay between the germline ends. Germline CDR1 reads SNHLY; CDR2 reads FYNNEI. The CDR3 spans 14 residues. The CDR3 loop is CASSRPIGLYEQYV. The DNA for the CDR3 is TGTGCCAGCAGTCGACCGATAGGACTCTACGAGCAGTACGTC.

The J gene is TRBJ2-5, the V gene TRBV4-1, with TRBD2 matching 8 bases. The DNA matches TRBJ2-1 better at its end, which makes the J call doubtful. The CDR3 loop spans 19 amino acids. The germline gives CDR1 MGHRA, CDR2 YSYEKL. The CDR3 DNA reads as TGCGCCAGCAGACCCCAAAGGGATTGGCGGGAGGTTTCTTACAATGAGCAGTTCTTC. It specifies CASRPQRDWREVSYNEQFF.

This clonotype has a count of ten or more. The chain has TRBV5-1 and TRBJ2-1, with a tentative D call TRBD1 (6 bases). Germline loops: CDR1 SGHRS, CDR2 YFSETQ. CDR3 length equals 15 residues. The germline V and J ends were trimmed by 2 bases and 0 bases, with 9 bases remaining between them. The CDR3 DNA reads TGCGCCAGCAGCTTCCAGGGGAGCTCCTACAATGAGCAGTTCTTC. Translated, it gives CASSFQGSSYNEQFF.

A few counts support this clonotype. The V gene is TRBV20-1, the J gene TRBJ2-1; 13 bases fit TRBD2. With 4 bases clipped from V and 15 bases from J, the junction kept 12 bases outside the gene matches. The V gene's germline CDR1 is DFQATT and CDR2 SNEGSKA (reference sequence). The CDR3 has 14 residues. In DNA form, the CDR3 reads TGCAGTGCTAAGCTGGGACTAGCGGGAAGTTTTCCGTTCTTC. It yields the protein CSAKLGLAGSFPFF.

The chain combines TRBV7-2 with TRBJ2-3; 9 nucleotides match TRBD2. J lost 5 bases, V lost 3 bases, and 6 bases had no gene match. This CDR3 comprises 15 residues. Germline values: CDR1 SGHTA, CDR2 FQGNSA. The CDR3: CASSFSLAGLDTQYF. In nucleotides, the CDR3 is TGTGCCAGCAGCTTCTCACTAGCGGGCTTAGATACGCAGTATTTT.

The V and J genes are TRBV20-1 and TRBJ2-1; 7 nucleotides match TRBD1. This CDR3 has 16 amino acids. Germline values: CDR1 DFQATT, CDR2 SNEGSKA (reference sequence). The V gene end was trimmed by 4 bases and the J gene end by 0 bases; junction bases not matched to a gene: 9. CDR3: CSAKHHRGNSYNEQFF. The CDR3, as DNA: TGCAGTGCTAAGCACCACAGGGGAAACTCCTACAATGAGCAGTTCTTC.

This clonotype was detected only a few times. The CDR3 sequence is CASSLAPGTGAYNSPLHF. CDR3 bases: TGTGCCAGCAGCTTAGCGCCTGGGACAGGGGCCTATAATTCACCCCTCCACTTT. The chain has TRBV7-8 and TRBJ1-6, with 10 bases lining up with TRBD1. The CDR3 length is 18 residues. V was pared by 0 bases and J by 2 bases, with 4 bases of the junction left unmatched. Per germline, CDR1 SGHVS and CDR2 FQNEAQ.

The gene calls are TRBV29-1 and TRBJ1-2, with D uncertain. The germline gives CDR1 SQVTM, CDR2 ANQGSEA. This CDR3 is 13 amino acids long. V lost 6 bases to trimming and J lost 0 bases, with 11 bases between them. CDR3: CSVQTGSNYGYTF. CDR3 nucleotide sequence: TGCAGCGTCCAAACCGGCTCTAACTATGGCTACACCTTC.

This chain uses TRBV7-9 with TRBJ1-1; TRBD1 matches 9 bases. The V gene end was trimmed by 0 bases and the J gene end by 3 bases; junction bases not matched to a gene: 2. CDR1 SEHNR and CDR2 FQNEAQ come from the germline V gene (reference sequence). CDR3 length: 15 amino acids. The DNA for the CDR3 is TGTGCCAGCAGCTTAGCCCGGACAGGGGACACTGAAGCTTTCTTT. The encoded protein is CASSLARTGDTEAFF.

Concerning this clonotype: The junction departs from germline at one end; a sequencing error may be responsible. The V and J genes are TRBV28 and TRBJ1-2; D remains unclear. CDR1 and CDR2 from the germline V gene are MDHEN and SYDVKM. The CDR3 is 15 amino acids. The CDR3 spells CAGSLSGSGPYGYTF. The CDR3 DNA sequence: TGTGCCGGCAGTCTATCCGGGAGCGGGCCTTATGGCTACACCTTC.

V is TRBV27 and J is TRBJ1-1, with no clear D. Germline CDR1 MNHEY, CDR2 SMNVEV (reference sequence). V was clipped by 7 bases and J by 0 bases, with 15 bases between them. The CDR3 totals 15 residues. The CDR3, as DNA: TGTGCCAGCACCCAATACGGATTCATGAACACTGAAGCTTTCTTT. This encodes CASTQYGFMNTEAFF.

This clonotype has more than one count but fewer than ten. The chain recombines TRBV6-5 with TRBJ2-1; 8 nucleotides line up with TRBD2. The CDR3 length is 15 residues. The germline V gene encodes CDR1 MNHEY and CDR2 SVGAGI. V lost 4 bases, J lost 6 bases, and 8 bases stayed unmatched. CDR3 sequence reads: CASSSRGGRGNEQFF. In DNA, the CDR3 is TGTGCCAGCAGTTCCCGGGGGGGCAGAGGCAATGAGCAGTTCTTC.

The chain links TRBV28 to TRBJ2-7, with 8 bases matching TRBD2. With 8 bases clipped from V and 3 bases from J, the junction kept 9 bases outside the gene matches. The CDR3 loop spans 14 amino acids. Germline loops: CDR1 MDHEN, CDR2 SYDVKM. For the CDR3, the DNA is TGTGCCAGCTTTAGCGGGATAGGAGACTACGAGCAGTACTTC. Translation: CASFSGIGDYEQYF.

The chain couples TRBV25-1 to TRBJ2-5, with TRBD2 matching 13 bases. The CDR3 is 17 residues long. V was pared by 6 bases and J by 3 bases, with 10 bases of the junction left unmatched. Germline V CDR1 and CDR2: MGHDK, SYGVNS. CDR3 loop: CASSKLAGGLTEETQYF. The CDR3 region has the DNA TGTGCCAGCAGCAAACTAGCGGGAGGGTTGACCGAAGAGACCCAGTACTTC.